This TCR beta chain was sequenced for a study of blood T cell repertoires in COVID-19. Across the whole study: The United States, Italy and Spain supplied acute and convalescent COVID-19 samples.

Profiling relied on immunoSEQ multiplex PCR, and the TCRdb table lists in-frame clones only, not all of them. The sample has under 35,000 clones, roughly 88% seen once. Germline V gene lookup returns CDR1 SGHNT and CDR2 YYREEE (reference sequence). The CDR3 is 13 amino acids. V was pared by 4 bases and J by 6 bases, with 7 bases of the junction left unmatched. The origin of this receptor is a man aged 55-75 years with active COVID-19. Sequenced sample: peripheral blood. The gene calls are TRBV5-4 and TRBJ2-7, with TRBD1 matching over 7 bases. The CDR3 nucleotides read TGTGCCAGCAGCAGGGACAGTTCGCGCGAGCAGTACTTC. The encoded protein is CASSRDSSREQYF.